This entry features one TCR beta chain sequence. Its recognized antigen is unknown. Base qualities are not recorded, but no much larger clone differs from it by a single base. This sample stems from a study of cytomegalovirus exposure and HLA in healthy donors (dated by TCRdb to 2015 to 2018). About the study as a whole: In an earlier analysis of approximately 640 of the donors, less than 350 Gb of sequence data and some 100 million unique TCR beta sequences from 150 million to 200 million T cells were reported. An early release covering roughly 640 HLA-typed donors comprised 250 to 350 gigabases of sequencing data and around 85 million unique TCR sequences. Of the approximately 400 genotyped donors, roughly 85% fell in the genetic ancestry cluster associated with self-reported Caucasian donors. The aim of the study was to test whether cataloging public T cell receptors could identify signatures of past pathogen exposure. The study used immunosequencing to profile the T cell repertoires of approximately 690 subjects and linked those repertoires to cytomegalovirus serostatus. Besides the first cohort of about 730 subjects, a separate validation cohort made up of roughly 130 different subjects was used. To predict cytomegalovirus infection status, the study combined high-throughput TCR immunosequencing, statistical association of individual TCRs with disease status, and machine learning. In a later analysis, previously published TCR beta repertoires from roughly 710 donors were re-analyzed and high-resolution HLA genotyping was added so that TCR occurrence patterns could be studied. In the later analysis, no new phenotypic data were used to find candidate immune exposures; instead, reliance was placed on TCR beta sequences and their occurrence across donors. An earlier analysis of roughly 600 of the donors used high-throughput TCR beta sequencing to judge whether each TCR beta V gene segment behaved as functional or pseudogenic. Donor age, sex, ethnicity and CMV serostatus were compiled alongside the repertoire data. Genome-wide SNP genotypes for about 65% of the roughly 700 donors were used in a later genetic analysis, which treated that subset as a discovery cohort. All discovery cohort repertoires had been generated using a single sequencing platform. Class I and class II HLA loci were covered by the typing at four-digit resolution. The number of donors typed differed by locus, with roughly 620-630 for A, B, C, DRB1 and DQB1, 522 for DQA1, 600 to 610 for DPA1, and some 440 for DPB1. About five DR-DQ haplotypes were treated as single units for association and clustering because of strong linkage in the cohort. Among 398 genotyped donors of the cohort, an average of roughly 230,000 unique TCR beta nucleotide sequences was sequenced per donor, of which 15% to 20% were non-productive. The study at large found these results: Linkage disequilibrium might explain the correlated functional status among segregating V segments, but an unknown experimental factor could not be ruled out. Because the 87-base-pair reads could not distinguish some IMGT-functional V segments, including TRBV6-2 and TRBV6-3, those segments were excluded. In this cohort, only TCR beta chains were sequenced, and detectable features were limited by the absence of alpha or paired-chain data. According to a later genetic analysis, donors in an Asian-associated ancestry cluster had fewer N-insertions in productive TCRs than the approximately 650-donor mean. When HLA alleles, especially DR and DQ, strongly co-occurred, attributing TCR associations to individual alleles was difficult. A later genetic analysis associated a missense DCLRE1C variant with V-gene and J-gene trimming of TCR beta chains, and an independent cohort replicated the association. Roughly uniform sequencing depth across donors was assumed in presence/absence analyses, although this assumption may not hold. In an earlier analysis of around 600 of the donors, most TCR beta V segments were observed in productive rearrangements about 87% or about 30% of the time, broadly matching IMGT annotations. According to a later analysis, most CMV-associated TCR beta chains appeared to be HLA-restricted, and the HLA associations seemed to be driven largely by CMV exposure. A further reported finding was that TCR beta sequences accurately predicted the HLA-A and HLA-B alleles for most subjects in the first cohort. The authors suggested that the approach could potentially be extended to other disease states and immunological phenotypes. In a later analysis, more than 15,000 TCR beta sequences were associated with specific HLA alleles at a false discovery rate of 0.05. Because HLA typing was missing for some donors at each locus, association tests included only the typed subset. CMV serostatus was the only immune exposure information available for the cohort. A later analysis reported that several top co-occurrence clusters appeared linked to parvovirus B19, influenza, CMV and Epstein-Barr virus. The study listed 164 TCR beta chains as associated with cytomegalovirus. The classifier was reported to diagnose cytomegalovirus status with high specificity and sensitivity in both the original and validation cohorts. Approximately 18 rarely observed V segments, including chromosome 9 orphons, were excluded from the earlier analysis of some 590 of the donors because counts were too low. A cluster of highly shared sequence variants was judged likely to represent a technical artifact of the sequencing pipeline. In vitro tests confirmed that a few of the cytomegalovirus-associated TCR beta chains recognize cytomegalovirus antigens. In a later analysis, HLA-associated TCR beta chains were found to be more clonally expanded and to have lower generation probabilities than equally common non-associated chains. A later analysis found that TCR association rates varied across HLA loci, with DRB1 alleles showing the most associated TCRs and HLA-C alleles the fewest. While some public TCRs were present in many individuals, most TCR sequences turned up only very rarely across donors.

From the cysteine up to the phenylalanine, the CDR3 has a length of 14 residues. Just the 42-base CDR3 DNA is kept, in frame starting at base 1. The germline V gene supplies CDR1 LGHNA and CDR2 YNFKEQ. The junction carries 12 bases between V and J, which are trimmed by 0 bases and 7 bases respectively. Library method: the immunoSEQ multiplex PCR assay. For the multiplex PCR, a mixture combining 60 forward primers for TCR Vbeta segments and 13 reverse primers for TCR Jbeta segments was used. The CDR3 region of rearranged TCR beta genes was amplified from genomic DNA with a multiplex PCR assay. On the Illumina HiSeq System, the amplified TCR beta libraries were sequenced as 87-base-pair reads. As for how the authors treated the data: A later analysis tallied tens of millions of unique TCR beta chains across the 610 or so repertoires, and 10 million to 11 million of those chains were shared by two or more donors. Raw reads were error-corrected and collapsed into unique sequences by a nearest-neighbor algorithm in which closely related sequences were merged to remove PCR and sequencing errors. V, D and J gene segments were assigned by aligning CDR3 sequences to IMGT reference sequences. Each retained sequence needed at least a six-nucleotide match to both a V gene segment and a J gene segment. Rearrangements were called productive when the CDR3 lacked stop codons and stayed in frame with V and J; all others were non-productive. CDR3 was defined according to IMGT convention as the region running from the second conserved V-encoded cysteine to the conserved J-encoded phenylalanine. Sequences without an unambiguous match to a single V gene segment were excluded from the earlier analysis of 500 to 700 of the donors. An earlier analysis of a few hundred of the donors called V segments functional above 56.7% productive rearrangements and segregating when the between-donor standard deviation exceeded 5%. A statistical classification framework was developed to diagnose cytomegalovirus status using the catalog of TCR beta chain sequences. In a later analysis, V and J genes were assigned by comparing TCR nucleotide sequences against IMGT/GENE-DB human TR gene sequences. Using the TCRdist pipeline, a later analysis assigned CDR3 sequences along with most-parsimonious VDJ recombination scenarios. In a later analysis, each TCR beta chain was defined by its CDR3 amino acid sequence together with its V-gene family, and reads without a unique V-gene family were excluded. As a way to deal with suspected cross-contamination and a sequencing artifact, a later analysis dropped over 550 nucleotide sequences that were highly shared and had low generation probability. A later analysis calculated a clonal expansion index for each public chain from normalized within-repertoire ranks of inferred template counts. Generation probabilities in a later analysis came from a VDJ recombination model fitted to out-of-frame rearrangements, and those results were checked against IGoR. In a later analysis, TCR-TCR, TCR-HLA and TCR-CMV co-occurrence was scored with hypergeometric tests, and a repertoire-size bias correction was applied to TCR pairs. In a later analysis, false discovery rates were estimated by permuting HLA or CMV assignments 20 times. In a later analysis, co-occurring TCRs were grouped using DBSCAN, and TCRdist sequence similarity was added for clustering within HLA-allele-positive subsets. Repertoires with fewer than 30,000 or more than 120,000 public chains were left out of co-occurrence clustering, as were four to six repertoires with anomalous nucleotide sharing. Not all clones reach the TCRdb copy of this immuneACCESS table, which keeps in-frame sequences only. Checked studies attribute under half of the gap to unresolved V genes and leave the rest unexplained. V and J calls and clone size come straight from that table; D and trimming were deduced from the DNA. The sample table shows around 190,000 clones, and 86% are seen once. Of the sample, roughly 0.32% is held by the ten largest clones.

The cohort consisted of 650 to 850 healthy bone marrow donors. At the time of sampling, all cohort members were nominally healthy, though unrecorded immune exposures were likely present. The donor was CMV seronegative and was included in the group of a few hundred seronegative cohort members. Every donor gave a peripheral blood sample, and the peripheral blood mononuclear cells from that sample were used for TCR beta sequencing. Genomic DNA extraction from the blood cell samples was performed with the Qiagen DNeasy Blood Extraction Kit. The sequence is built from TRBV4-2 and TRBJ1-2; the D gene is possibly TRBD1, with 5 bases matching. This receptor was obtained from a woman between 25 and 40 years old in good health and CMV-seronegative. Material for sequencing was PBMCs. The encoded CDR3 is CASSQDRRGRGYTF. The nucleotide sequence reads TGTGCCAGCAGCCAAGATCGGAGGGGACGTGGCTACACCTTC.